The following is a TCR beta chain sequence with its context. Its antigen remains unknown. At one end, the junction sequence differs from germline, possibly due to a read error. The CDR3 is made up of 16 amino acids. The V gene's germline CDR1 is SGHRS and CDR2 YFSETQ. The data were taken from a study of cytomegalovirus exposure and HLA in healthy donors. Study-wide findings and caveats: DRB1 showed the most TCR associations and HLA-C the fewest in a later analysis, as rates varied by HLA locus.

The primer mix had 60 Vbeta and 13 Jbeta primers. Generated by immunoSEQ multiplex PCR, the TCRdb table keeps only in-frame clones and is missing some. The top ten hold less than 1.5% of the sample, which has some 180,000 clones, about 80% seen once. This chain links TRBV5-1 with TRBJ2-7, with 8 bases identical to TRBD2. The origin of this receptor is a man between 18 and 35 years old in good health and CMV-seronegative. What was sequenced was PBMCs. The DNA for the CDR3 is TGCGCCAGCAGCTTAGTTAGCGGGGTGACGTCTTTGGAGCAGTGCTTC. It is translated as CASSLVSGVTSLEQCF.